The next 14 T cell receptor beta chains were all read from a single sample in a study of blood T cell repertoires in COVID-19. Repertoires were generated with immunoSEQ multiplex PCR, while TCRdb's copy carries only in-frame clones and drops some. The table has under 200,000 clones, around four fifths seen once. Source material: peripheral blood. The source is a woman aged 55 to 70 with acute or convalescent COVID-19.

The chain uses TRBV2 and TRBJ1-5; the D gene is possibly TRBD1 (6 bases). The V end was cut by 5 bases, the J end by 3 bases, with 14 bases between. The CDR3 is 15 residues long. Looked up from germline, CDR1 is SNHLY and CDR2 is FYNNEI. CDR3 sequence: CASSPGQLYNQPQHF. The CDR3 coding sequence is TGTGCCAGCAGTCCCGGACAGCTTTACAATCAGCCCCAGCATTTT.

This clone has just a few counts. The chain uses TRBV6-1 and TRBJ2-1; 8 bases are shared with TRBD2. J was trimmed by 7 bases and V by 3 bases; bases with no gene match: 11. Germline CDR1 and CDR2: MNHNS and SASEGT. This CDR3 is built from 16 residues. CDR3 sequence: CASSDALAGGGNEQFF. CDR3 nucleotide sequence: TGTGCCAGCAGTGACGCCCTCGCGGGGGGCGGTAATGAGCAGTTCTTC.

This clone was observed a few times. CDR3 sequence reads: CASGETVQNSPLHF. Written as DNA, the CDR3 is TGTGCCAGCGGAGAGACAGTGCAAAATTCACCCCTCCACTTT. The chain carries TRBV9 and TRBJ1-6, with D possibly TRBD1 on 5 matching bases. CDR3 size: 14 residues. Trimming stripped 7 bases from V and 7 bases from J, with 15 bases between. The V gene's germline CDR1 is SGDLS and CDR2 YYNGEE.

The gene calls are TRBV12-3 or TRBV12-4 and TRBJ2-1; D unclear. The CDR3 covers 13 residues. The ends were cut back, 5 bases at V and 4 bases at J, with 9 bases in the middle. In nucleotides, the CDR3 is TGTGCCAGCAGTGCCCTTGCGTACAATGAGCAGTTCTTC. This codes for CASSALAYNEQFF.

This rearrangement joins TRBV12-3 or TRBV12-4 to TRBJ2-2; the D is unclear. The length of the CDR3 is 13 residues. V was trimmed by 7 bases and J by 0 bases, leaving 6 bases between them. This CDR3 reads CASTHSNTGELFF. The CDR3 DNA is TGTGCCAGCACCCACTCGAACACCGGGGAGCTGTTTTTT.

The CDR3 region has the DNA TGTGCCAGCAGGAGGAAGAGCGGGGGCAACAATGAGCAGTTCTTC. It is translated as CASRRKSGGNNEQFF. The chain employs TRBV11-3 and TRBJ2-1; the match to TRBD2 covers 8 bases. V gave up 6 bases and J gave up 5 bases; unmatched junction bases: 9. The CDR3 extends over 15 amino acids. CDR1 and CDR2 (germline): SGHNT, YENEEA. The full variable domain, rest sourced from reference TRBV11-3 and TRBJ2-1, is EAGVVQSPRYKIIEKKQPVAFWCNPISGHNTLYWYLQNLGQGPELLIRYENEEAVDDSQLPKDRFSAERLKGVDSTLKIQPAELGDSAVYLCASRRKSGGNNEQFFGPGTRLTVL.

CDR3 sequence (DNA): TGTGCCAGCAGTTCCCTCGAACAGGGGAGGAGGGAATTAGGCTACACCTTC. This encodes CASSSLEQGRRELGYTF. The V call is TRBV7-9, the J call TRBJ1-2; 7 positions agree with TRBD1. CDR3 length: 17 amino acids. From germline, CDR1 is SEHNR and CDR2 FQNEAQ (reference sequence). After removal of 6 bases from V and 8 bases from J, the junction contained 21 bases not matched to a gene.

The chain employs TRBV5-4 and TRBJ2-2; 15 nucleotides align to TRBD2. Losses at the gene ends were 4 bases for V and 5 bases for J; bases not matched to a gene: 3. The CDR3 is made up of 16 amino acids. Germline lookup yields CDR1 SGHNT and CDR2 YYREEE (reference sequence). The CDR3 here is CASSLGLAGGTGELFF. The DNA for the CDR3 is TGTGCCAGCAGCCTGGGACTAGCGGGGGGAACCGGGGAGCTGTTTTTT.

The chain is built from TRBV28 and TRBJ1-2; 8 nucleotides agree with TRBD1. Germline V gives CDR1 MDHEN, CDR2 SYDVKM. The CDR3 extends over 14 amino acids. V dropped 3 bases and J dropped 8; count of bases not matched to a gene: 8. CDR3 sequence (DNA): TGTGCCAGCAGTTTGAACCCCAGGGGGCAGGGCTACACCTTC. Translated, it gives CASSLNPRGQGYTF.

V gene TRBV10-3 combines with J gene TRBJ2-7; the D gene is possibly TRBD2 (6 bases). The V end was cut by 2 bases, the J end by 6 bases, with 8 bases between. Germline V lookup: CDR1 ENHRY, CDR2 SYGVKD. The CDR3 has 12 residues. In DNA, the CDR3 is TGTGCCATCAGTGAGGCGGGGAGCGAGCAGTACTTC. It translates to CAISEAGSEQYF.

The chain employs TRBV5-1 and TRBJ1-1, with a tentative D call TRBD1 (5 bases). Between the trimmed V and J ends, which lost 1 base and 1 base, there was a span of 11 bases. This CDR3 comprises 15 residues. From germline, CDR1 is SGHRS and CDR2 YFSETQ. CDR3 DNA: TGCGCCAGCAGCTTGATGCAGGGTTCGAACACTGAAGCTTTCTTT. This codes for CASSLMQGSNTEAFF.

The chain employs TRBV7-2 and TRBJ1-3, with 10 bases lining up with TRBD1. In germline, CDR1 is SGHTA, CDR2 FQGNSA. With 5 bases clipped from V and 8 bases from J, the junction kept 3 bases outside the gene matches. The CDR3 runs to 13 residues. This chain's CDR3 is CASSGTGVDTIYF. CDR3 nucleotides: TGTGCCAGCAGCGGGACAGGGGTGGACACCATATATTTT.

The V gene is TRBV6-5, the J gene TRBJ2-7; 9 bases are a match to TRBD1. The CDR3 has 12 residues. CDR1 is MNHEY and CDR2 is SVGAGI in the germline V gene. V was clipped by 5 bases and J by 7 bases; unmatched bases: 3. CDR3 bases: TGTGCCAGCAGTAAGACAGGGGGGGAGCAGTACTTC. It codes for CASSKTGGEQYF.

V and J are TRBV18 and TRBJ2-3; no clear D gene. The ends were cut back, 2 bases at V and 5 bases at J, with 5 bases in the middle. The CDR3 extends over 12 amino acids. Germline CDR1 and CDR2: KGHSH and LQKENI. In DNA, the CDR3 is TGTGCCAGCTCACCAACCAGAGATACGCAGTATTTT. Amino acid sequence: CASSPTRDTQYF.